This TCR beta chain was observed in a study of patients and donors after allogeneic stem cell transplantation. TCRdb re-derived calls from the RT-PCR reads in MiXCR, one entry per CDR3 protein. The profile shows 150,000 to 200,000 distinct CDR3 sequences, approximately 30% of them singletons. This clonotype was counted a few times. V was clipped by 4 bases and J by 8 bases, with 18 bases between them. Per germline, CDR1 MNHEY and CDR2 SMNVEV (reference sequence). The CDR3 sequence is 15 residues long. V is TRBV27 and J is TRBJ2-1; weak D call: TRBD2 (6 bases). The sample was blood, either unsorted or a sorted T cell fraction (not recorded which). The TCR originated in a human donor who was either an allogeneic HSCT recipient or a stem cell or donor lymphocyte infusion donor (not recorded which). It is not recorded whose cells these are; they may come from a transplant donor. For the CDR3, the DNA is TGTGCCAGCAGTTACCCCGGAGGGCAGGTAGATGAGCAGTTCTTC. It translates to CASSYPGGQVDEQFF.